The rows below give T cell receptor beta chains drawn from one sample of a study of blood T cells in healthy people across ages. TCRdb ran MiXCR on the 5' RACE reads and lists one entry per CDR3 protein. The repertoire holds some 1.4 million distinct CDR3 sequences, roughly 45% seen once, with 7% to 9% in the top ten. The specimen was blood. The source is a woman younger than 30 in good health. CDR3s include the opening cysteine and the closing phenylalanine or tryptophan. A D gene is named only where the DNA matches it firmly. Part of the rows lack a size; the others show once, few, many or a class for expanded clones.

length | D | J | V | size | CDR3 | DNA
13 | - | TRBJ2-7 | TRBV6-2/TRBV6-3 | few | CASSYTEGNEQYF | TGTGCCAGCAGTTACACCGAGGGTAACGAGCAGTACTTC
18 | TRBD2 | TRBJ2-2 | TRBV7-8 | - | CASSLVGLAGGYTGELFF | TGTGCCAGCAGCTTAGTCGGACTAGCGGGGGGATACACCGGGGAGCTGTTTTTT
16 | - | TRBJ1-5 | TRBV28 | - | CASSSLGGPLNQPQHF | TGTGCCAGCAGTTCGTTGGGAGGCCCCCTCAATCAGCCCCAGCATTTT
15 | - | TRBJ1-4 | TRBV20-1 | - | CSGGAGSSTNEKLFF | TGCAGTGGGGGGGCCGGTTCATCAACTAATGAAAAACTGTTTTTT
11 | - | TRBJ2-2 | TRBV2 | few | CASGPWGELFF | TGTGCCAGCGGTCCGTGGGGGGAGCTGTTTTTT
15 | - | TRBJ2-3 | TRBV11-1 | - | CASSLSTVPTDTQYF | TGTGCCAGCAGCTTATCTACTGTCCCCACAGATACGCAGTATTTT
14 | TRBD1 | TRBJ1-6 | TRBV7-3 | - | CASSVGQARSPLHF | TGTGCCAGCAGCGTCGGACAGGCGCGTTCACCCCTCCACTTT
24 | TRBD2 | TRBJ2-3 | TRBV7-3 | - | CASSLRRSVPGLADQFRRTDTQYF | TGTGCCAGCAGCTTAAGAAGAAGTGTCCCGGGACTAGCGGACCAGTTCAGACGCACAGATACGCAGTATTTT
15 | TRBD2 | TRBJ2-7 | TRBV20-1 | few | CSARDVLAGSYEQYF | TGCAGTGCTAGAGATGTATTAGCGGGGTCCTACGAGCAGTACTTC
14 | - | TRBJ1-2 | TRBV18 | - | CASSPRESYYGYTF | TGTGCCAGCTCACCGAGGGAATCGTACTATGGCTACACCTTC
15 | TRBD2 | TRBJ2-3 | TRBV28 | - | CASSLISGGVDTQYF | TGTGCCAGCAGTTTGATTAGCGGGGGGGTAGATACGCAGTATTTT
15 | - | TRBJ2-3 | TRBV5-1 | - | CASSLGPGKGDTQYF | TGCGCCAGCAGCTTGGGCCCGGGAAAAGGGGATACGCAGTATTTT
14 | - | TRBJ2-1 | TRBV27 | - | CASSHGASYNEQFF | TGTGCCAGCAGTCACGGAGCGTCTTACAATGAGCAGTTCTTC
17 | TRBD2 | TRBJ2-7 | TRBV6-2/TRBV6-3 | - | CASSYPSGTSGAYEQYF | TGTGCCAGCAGTTATCCTTCCGGGACTAGCGGCGCCTACGAGCAGTACTTC
12 | - | TRBJ2-2 | TRBV20-1 | few | CSASGNTGELFF | TGCAGTGCTAGCGGGAACACCGGGGAGCTGTTTTTT
12 | - | TRBJ2-3 | TRBV20-1 | - | CSARSFTDTQYF | TGCAGTGCTAGGTCCTTCACAGATACGCAGTATTTT